These 8 T cell receptor beta chains originate from one sample sequenced in a study of a mutant IDH1 vaccine in newly diagnosed glioma. Sequencing used immunoSEQ multiplex PCR; TCRdb keeps in-frame clones, though not all of them. The table lists more than 50,000 clones, about 80% of them singletons. Their antigen targets remain unknown. Time point described: week 11, during vaccination. In every dose of vaccine, 300 ug of mutant IDH1 20-mer peptide was given alongside topical imiquimod. The source material was PBMCs, sampled from a glioma patient whose treatment included an IDH1 peptide vaccine. The receptors stem from a man aged 50 to 60 with glioma.

The rearrangement joins TRBV7-3 to TRBJ1-1; D might be TRBD1 (6 bases). Trimming took off 5 bases at V and 1 base at J, with 11 bases between the two ends. CDR1 is SGHTA, CDR2 FQGTGA, per germline. The CDR3 is 14 amino acids. The CDR3 sequence is CASSLGAENTEAFF. The DNA for the CDR3 is TGTGCCAGCAGCCTGGGGGCGGAGAACACTGAAGCTTTCTTT. Using reference TRBV7-3 and TRBJ1-1 for the parts outside the CDR3, the full variable domain is GAGVSQTPSNKVTEKGKYVELRCDPISGHTALYWYRQSLGQGPEFLIYFQGTGAADDSGLPNDRFFAVRPEGSVSTLKIQRTERGDSAVYLCASSLGAENTEAFFGQGTRLTVV.

The rearrangement links TRBV18 to TRBJ2-7, with TRBD2 as a possible D gene (5 bases). Looked up from germline, CDR1 is KGHSH and CDR2 is LQKENI. The CDR3 has 13 amino acids. The germline V and J ends were trimmed by 1 base and 7 bases, with 11 bases remaining between them. The CDR3 region has the DNA TGTGCCAGCTCACCACTGGACTCGACTGAGCAGTACTTC. Amino acids: CASSPLDSTEQYF.

The chain combines TRBV6-5 with TRBJ1-1; D remains ambiguous. Trimming removed 7 bases from V and 0 bases from J, with 9 bases in between. Germline CDR1 is MNHEY and CDR2 is SVGAGI. The CDR3 is 13 residues long. The CDR3 sequence: CASTGTMNTEAFF. CDR3 bases: TGTGCCAGCACAGGTACAATGAACACTGAAGCTTTCTTT.

This sequence joins TRBV5-5 and TRBJ2-5, with TRBD2 matching over 16 bases. CDR3 size: 19 residues. After removal of 4 bases from V and 2 bases from J, the junction contained 11 bases not matched to a gene. Germline V gene lookup returns CDR1 SGHKS and CDR2 YYEKEE (reference sequence). CDR3 region: CASSPEAGGLAGGQETQYF. The CDR3 DNA reads as TGTGCCAGCAGCCCCGAGGCCGGGGGACTAGCGGGGGGGCAAGAGACCCAGTACTTC.

The CDR3 bases are TGTGCCAGCAGCACCTGGGGGACAGATACTTACGAGCAGTACTTC. It translates to CASSTWGTDTYEQYF. This rearrangement joins TRBV7-2 to TRBJ2-7; TRBD1 matches at 7 bases. Germline values: CDR1 SGHTA, CDR2 FQGNSA. The CDR3 totals 15 residues. With V trimmed by 5 bases and J by 4 bases, 11 bases remained unmatched.

This sequence joins TRBV4-3 and TRBJ1-1; a weak D match, TRBD1 (5 bases). The CDR3 length is 16 residues. Germline values: CDR1 LGHNA, CDR2 YSLEER. The V and J ends lost 2 bases and 4 bases respectively, with 17 bases between them. The CDR3 region has the DNA TGCGCCAGCAGCCAAACGTGGGGCACTGAGATCACTGAAGCTTTCTTT. It encodes CASSQTWGTEITEAFF.

The chain uses TRBV18 and TRBJ2-1, with 9 bases that match TRBD1. Germline V gene lookup returns CDR1 KGHSH and CDR2 LQKENI. The V gene end was trimmed by 4 bases and the J gene end by 3 bases; junction bases not matched to a gene: 7. This CDR3 has 16 residues. The CDR3 reads CASSLGQGPDYNEQFF. Written as DNA, the CDR3 is TGTGCCAGCTCACTCGGACAGGGGCCTGACTACAATGAGCAGTTCTTC. Full variable domain (outside the CDR3, taken from reference TRBV18 and TRBJ2-1): NAGVMQNPRHLVRRRGQEARLRCSPMKGHSHVYWYRQLPEEGLKFMVYLQKENIIDESGMPKERFSAEFPKEGPSILRIQQVVRGDSAAYFCASSLGQGPDYNEQFFGPGTRLTVL.

The rearrangement joins TRBV7-9 to TRBJ1-1; no reliable D call. This CDR3 has 14 residues. Trimming took off 1 base at V and 4 bases at J, with 10 bases between the two ends. Germline CDR1 and CDR2: SEHNR and FQNEAQ (reference sequence). CDR3: CASSLGGVGTEAFF. The DNA for the CDR3 is TGTGCCAGCAGCTTAGGGGGTGTGGGCACTGAAGCTTTCTTT.